Sequencing of this T cell receptor (beta chain) was carried out in a study of T cell changes during pregnancy in multiple sclerosis. Assay used: immunoSEQ multiplex PCR; TCRdb lists only in-frame clones, some missing. The sample shows roughly 59,000 clones, roughly 93% of them seen only once. The CDR3 totals 15 residues. The germline gives CDR1 SGHKS, CDR2 YYEKEE (reference sequence). V lost 4 bases, J lost 2 bases, and 4 bases stayed unmatched. The sequenced sample was CD4+ T cells from peripheral blood mononuclear cells, obtained before pregnancy. This receptor was taken from a female donor with multiple sclerosis, enrolled in a pregnancy study. The chain links TRBV5-5 to TRBJ2-1; 9 nucleotides line up with TRBD2. CDR3 region: CASSLSGRPYNEQFF. The CDR3 nucleotides are TGTGCCAGCAGCCTAAGCGGGAGGCCCTACAATGAGCAGTTCTTC.